This entry lists 23 T cell receptor beta chains sequenced from one sample in a study of T cells after yellow fever vaccination. TCRdb re-analysed the 5' RACE reads in MiXCR, keeping a single row per CDR3 protein. The sample lists a few hundred thousand distinct CDR3 sequences, 15% to 20% occurring once. The input for sequencing was PBMCs, taken 15 days after the yellow fever booster vaccination. These receptors were obtained from a man aged 25-45 years who received the YFV17D yellow fever vaccine.

This clonotype was seen a few times. This sequence joins TRBV29-1 and TRBJ2-5; D unclear. CDR3 length: 14 amino acids. Trimming pared 4 bases from V and 1 base from J, leaving 13 bases between. Per the germline V gene, CDR1 is SQVTM and CDR2 is ANQGSEA. This CDR3 reads CSVGGRGLQETQYF. Here the CDR3 DNA reads TGCAGCGTTGGTGGTCGAGGCCTCCAAGAGACCCAGTACTTC.

The chain links TRBV20-1 to TRBJ2-3; perhaps D is TRBD1 or TRBD2 (5 bases each). CDR3 size: 13 residues. The germline V gene encodes CDR1 DFQATT and CDR2 SNEGSKA (reference sequence). V was trimmed by 5 bases and J by 1 base, leaving 10 bases between them. CDR3 residues: CSAEMGGTDTQYF. CDR3 DNA sequence: TGCAGTGCTGAGATGGGGGGCACAGATACGCAGTATTTT.

This chain uses TRBV7-2 with TRBJ2-3; no clear D gene. The CDR3 contains 15 residues. Trimming took 3 bases from V and 1 from J, leaving 11 bases between them. The germline gives CDR1 SGHTA, CDR2 FQGNSA. The CDR3 is CASSFWDGGTDTQYF. CDR3 DNA sequence: TGTGCCAGCAGCTTTTGGGATGGTGGCACAGATACGCAGTATTTT.

This chain joins TRBV5-1 and TRBJ2-5; D remains ambiguous. This CDR3 contains 14 residues. Germline assignment: CDR1 SGHRS and CDR2 YFSETQ. The V and J ends lost 4 bases and 3 bases respectively, with 13 bases between them. The CDR3 spells CASSPPRSEETQYF. The CDR3 DNA sequence: TGCGCCAGCAGCCCCCCCCGGAGCGAAGAGACCCAGTACTTC.

The CDR3 DNA is TGTGCCAGTAGGCGTGTGGTGGGCACTGAAGCTTTCTTT. Encoded protein: CASRRVVGTEAFF. J is TRBJ1-1 and V is TRBV19, with unresolved D. Germline V lookup: CDR1 LNHDA, CDR2 SQIVND (reference sequence). This CDR3 region has 13 residues. V was clipped by 6 bases and J by 4 bases, with 12 bases between them. Filled out from reference TRBV19 and TRBJ1-1, the complete variable domain reads DGGITQSPKYLFRKEGQNVTLSCEQNLNHDAMYWYRQDPGQGLRLIYYSQIVNDFQKGDIAEGYSVSREKKESFPLTVTSAQKNPTAFYLCASRRVVGTEAFFGQGTRLTVV.

This clonotype was found many times. The chain joins TRBV5-1 to TRBJ2-7; TRBD2 matches at 7 bases. Germline CDR1 reads SGHRS; CDR2 reads YFSETQ. There are 13 residues in the CDR3. The trim removed 3 bases at V and 3 bases at J, leaving 3 bases unmatched. CDR3 in amino acids: CASSSGTIYEQYF. Here the CDR3 DNA reads TGCGCCAGCAGCTCCGGGACTATCTACGAGCAGTACTTC.

This clonotype appeared a few times. This chain joins TRBV12-3 or TRBV12-4 and TRBJ2-7, with D possibly being TRBD1 or TRBD2 (5 bases each). The V and J ends lost 6 bases and 2 bases respectively, with 11 bases between them. The length of the CDR3 is 13 residues. The chain's CDR3 is CASSRDGPYEQYF. The CDR3 coding sequence is TGTGCCAGCAGCCGGGACGGCCCCTACGAGCAGTACTTC.

Only a few counts were recorded for this clonotype. This sequence joins TRBV20-1 and TRBJ2-7; possible D gene TRBD2, 5 bases. The CDR3 sequence is 12 residues long. The germline V gene encodes CDR1 DFQATT and CDR2 SNEGSKA (reference sequence). V shed 5 bases and J shed 2 bases, with 10 bases lying between them. CDR3 nucleotides: TGCAGTGCTGAGAGGGATCCCTACGAGCAGTACTTC. Its protein product is CSAERDPYEQYF.

The chain couples TRBV20-1 to TRBJ2-7, with TRBD1 matching over 9 bases. CDR1 DFQATT and CDR2 SNEGSKA come from the germline V gene (reference sequence). Trimming cost V 5 bases and J 4 bases; bases outside gene matches: 6. The CDR3 has 13 residues. The CDR3 DNA sequence: TGCAGTGCTCCGGGACAGGGACGATACGAGCAGTACTTC. Residues: CSAPGQGRYEQYF.

This clonotype was found a few times. The chain uses TRBV10-2 and TRBJ2-3, with D perhaps TRBD1 (5 bases). Germline-derived CDR1 and CDR2 are WSHSY and SAAADI. The CDR3 is 13 amino acids. V was shortened by 7 bases and J by 1 base, with 9 bases between the two germline ends. DNA of the CDR3: TGCGCCAGCATGGGGCTGGGCACAGATACGCAGTATTTT. Its translation: CASMGLGTDTQYF.

The chain is built from TRBV4-3 and TRBJ2-1; possibly TRBD1 for D (7 bases). CDR3 length: 15 amino acids. The V gene's germline CDR1 is LGHNA and CDR2 YSLEER. Trimming removed 4 bases from V and 9 bases from J, with 19 bases in between. DNA of the CDR3: TGCGCCAGCAGCCGCGGGACAGACTCTCCGGTTGAGCAGTTCTTC. Translating it yields CASSRGTDSPVEQFF.

J is TRBJ2-5 and V is TRBV20-1; D might be TRBD2 (5 bases). Germline loops: CDR1 DFQATT, CDR2 SNEGSKA (reference sequence). The ends were cut back, 3 bases at V and 5 bases at J, with 10 bases in the middle. The CDR3 covers 12 residues. This chain's CDR3 is CSASVERETQYF. DNA of the CDR3: TGCAGTGCTAGCGTAGAGCGGGAGACCCAGTACTTC.

The chain recombines TRBV20-1 with TRBJ2-3; D uncertain. The CDR3 covers 13 residues. Germline CDR1 and CDR2: DFQATT and SNEGSKA (reference sequence). CDR3 coding DNA: TGCAGCGCCCTGTTCACTAGCACAGATACGCAGTATTTT. Translating gives CSALFTSTDTQYF.

This clonotype was counted a few times. V gene TRBV20-1 combines with J gene TRBJ2-4; 7 bases fit TRBD1. The CDR3 sequence is 12 residues long. The trim removed 2 bases at V and 8 bases at J, leaving 3 bases unmatched. Germline V gene data show CDR1 as DFQATT and CDR2 as SNEGSKA (reference sequence). CDR3 DNA sequence: TGCAGTGCTAGACAGGGGGTAGACATTCAGTACTTC. Residues: CSARQGVDIQYF.

The CDR3 DNA is TGCAGTGCTAGCGTCCCCCCGGGGACCTACGAGCAGTACTTC. Residues: CSASVPPGTYEQYF. The V gene is TRBV20-1, the J gene TRBJ2-7, with D maybe TRBD2 (5 bases). The CDR3 sequence is 14 residues long. From germline, CDR1 is DFQATT and CDR2 SNEGSKA (reference sequence). V gave up 3 bases and J gave up 2 bases, with 14 bases separating them.

The chain carries TRBV14 and TRBJ2-1, with unresolved D. The CDR3 loop spans 17 amino acids. From germline, CDR1 is SGHDN and CDR2 FVKESK. Trimming removed 0 bases at V and 0 bases at J, with 12 bases between. CDR3 protein: CASSQDRPGYSYNEQFF. For the CDR3, the DNA is TGTGCCAGCAGCCAAGATCGCCCAGGCTACTCCTACAATGAGCAGTTCTTC.

The chain joins TRBV20-1 to TRBJ2-3; 10 nucleotides align to TRBD2. The CDR3 is 15 amino acids. V shed 1 base and J 6 bases; nucleotides not matched to a gene: 7. In germline, CDR1 is DFQATT, CDR2 SNEGSKA (reference sequence). The CDR3 loop is CSARGLAGEVDTQYF. The CDR3 bases are TGCAGTGCTAGAGGCCTAGCGGGAGAGGTGGATACGCAGTATTTT.

This clonotype appeared a few times. The chain joins TRBV20-1 to TRBJ2-1, with D unresolved. This CDR3 is built from 15 residues. The V end was cut by 5 bases, the J end by 2 bases, with 16 bases between. The germline CDR1 and CDR2 sequences are DFQATT and SNEGSKA (reference sequence). CDR3 DNA: TGCAGTGCTGAGGACGGATATAGACCCTACAATGAGCAGTTCTTC. Translation: CSAEDGYRPYNEQFF.

This clonotype was seen a few times. V is TRBV20-1 and J is TRBJ1-2; D gene ambiguous. V lost 0 bases, J lost 4 bases, and 9 bases lay in between. This CDR3 contains 13 residues. Germline V CDR1 and CDR2: DFQATT, SNEGSKA (reference sequence). CDR3 coding DNA: TGCAGTGCTAGAGATCTGACACGCTATGGCTACACCTTC. Protein sequence: CSARDLTRYGYTF.

The table lists this clonotype with a few counts. The gene calls are TRBV12-3 or TRBV12-4 and TRBJ1-1; no clear D gene. Trimming cost V 6 bases and J 1 base, with 12 bases left between them. The CDR3 covers 14 residues. CDR3 protein: CASSTLLPNTEAFF. The CDR3 region has the DNA TGTGCCAGCAGCACACTCCTTCCGAACACTGAAGCTTTCTTT.

The chain has TRBV20-1 and TRBJ1-1, with D maybe TRBD1 (6 bases). Trimming took 3 bases from V and 4 from J, leaving 12 bases between them. Germline V gene lookup returns CDR1 DFQATT and CDR2 SNEGSKA (reference sequence). The CDR3 has 13 amino acids. The CDR3 DNA reads as TGCAGTGCTAGGCCCCGAGGGGGCACTGAAGCTTTCTTT. It is translated as CSARPRGGTEAFF.

This clonotype was detected only a few times. The chain employs TRBV6-5 and TRBJ2-7, with D hard to call. Germline values: CDR1 MNHEY, CDR2 SVGAGI. Trimming took 2 bases from V and 4 from J, leaving 12 bases between them. The CDR3 totals 14 residues. The CDR3 region is CASSYLRSIYEQYF. Here the CDR3 DNA reads TGTGCCAGCAGTTACCTACGGTCCATTTACGAGCAGTACTTC.

This clonotype has just a few counts. The V and J genes are TRBV5-5 and TRBJ2-1; 9 nucleotides match TRBD2. The V and J ends lost 3 bases and 6 bases, in that order; junction bases with no gene match: 10. Germline CDR1 SGHKS, CDR2 YYEKEE (reference sequence). The CDR3 has 16 amino acids. This chain's CDR3 is CASSSSGTSPINEQFF. The DNA of the CDR3 is TGTGCCAGCAGCTCATCCGGGACTAGCCCCATCAATGAGCAGTTCTTC.